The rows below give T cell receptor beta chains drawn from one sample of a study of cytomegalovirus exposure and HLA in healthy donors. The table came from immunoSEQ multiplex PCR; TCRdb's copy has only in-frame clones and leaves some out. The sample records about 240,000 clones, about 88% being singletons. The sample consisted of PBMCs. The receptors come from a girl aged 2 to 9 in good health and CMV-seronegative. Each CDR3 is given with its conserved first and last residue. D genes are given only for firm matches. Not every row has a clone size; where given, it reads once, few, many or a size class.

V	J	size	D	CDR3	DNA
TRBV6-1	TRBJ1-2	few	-	CASSVRDNLLYGYTF	TGTGCCAGCAGTGTCAGGGACAACCTTTTATATGGCTACACCTTC
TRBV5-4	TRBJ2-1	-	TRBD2	CASSSPKGTSGEDEQFF	TGTGCCAGCAGCAGTCCTAAGGGAACTAGCGGGGAGGATGAGCAGTTCTTC
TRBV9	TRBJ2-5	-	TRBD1	CASSVSGQGQETQYF	TGTGCCAGCAGCGTATCAGGACAGGGCCAGGAGACCCAGTACTTC
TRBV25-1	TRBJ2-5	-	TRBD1	CASSERTGQKTQYF	TGTGCCAGCAGTGAACGGACAGGCCAAAAGACCCAGTACTTC
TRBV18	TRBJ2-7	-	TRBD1	CASSPFPGQTTYEQYF	TGTGCCAGCTCACCCTTCCCGGGACAGACTACCTACGAGCAGTACTTC
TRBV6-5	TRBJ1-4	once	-	CASGSGVGSNEKLFF	TGTGCCAGCGGCTCGGGGGTGGGCTCCAATGAAAAACTGTTTTTT
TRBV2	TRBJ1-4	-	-	CASSREGRAGEKLFF	TGTGCCAGCAGCAGGGAGGGACGGGCTGGTGAAAAACTGTTTTTT
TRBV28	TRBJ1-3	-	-	CASSFRGSGNTIYF	TGTGCCAGCAGTTTCAGGGGTTCTGGAAACACCATATATTTT
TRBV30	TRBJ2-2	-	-	CAWSGGVPNGELFF	TGTGCCTGGAGTGGGGGGGTCCCCAATGGGGAGCTGTTTTTT
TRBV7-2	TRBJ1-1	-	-	CASSLANRDTEAFF	TGTGCCAGCAGCTTAGCGAACAGAGACACTGAAGCTTTCTTT
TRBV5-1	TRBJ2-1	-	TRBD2	CASSLYLSGAISSYNEQFF	TGCGCCAGCAGCTTGTATCTTAGCGGGGCCATCAGCTCCTACAATGAGCAGTTCTTC
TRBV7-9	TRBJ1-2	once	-	CASSSIAIGNIYGYTF	TGTGCCAGCAGCTCAATTGCGATCGGGAACATCTATGGCTACACCTTC
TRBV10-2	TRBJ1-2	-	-	CASSERDTSNYGYTF	TGCGCCAGCAGTGAGAGGGACACCAGTAACTATGGCTACACCTTC
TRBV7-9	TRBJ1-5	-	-	CASSLEGEGWGQPQHF	TGTGCCAGCAGCTTAGAGGGGGAAGGATGGGGTCAGCCCCAGCATTTT
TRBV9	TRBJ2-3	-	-	CASSPVDSFPDTQYF	TGTGCCAGCAGCCCGGTTGATTCTTTTCCAGATACGCAGTATTTT
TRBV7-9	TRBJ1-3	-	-	CASSPERGSVSGNTIYF	TGTGCCAGCAGCCCGGAGAGGGGGAGCGTCTCTGGAAACACCATATATTTT
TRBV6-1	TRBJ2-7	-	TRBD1	CASSETAGGRYEQYF	TGTGCCAGCAGTGAAACGGCAGGGGGCCGGTACGAGCAGTACTTC
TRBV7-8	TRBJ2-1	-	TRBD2	CASSLALAGAYNEQFF	TGTGCCAGCAGCCTCGCGCTAGCGGGAGCCTACAATGAGCAGTTCTTC
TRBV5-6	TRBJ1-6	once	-	CASSLGGNNSPLHF	TGTGCCAGCAGCTTGGGAGGAAATAATTCACCCCTCCACTTT
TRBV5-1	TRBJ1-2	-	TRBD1	CASSAGQGKHYGYTF	TGCGCCAGCAGCGCCGGACAGGGGAAGCACTATGGCTACACCTTC
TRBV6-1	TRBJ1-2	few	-	CASSVSGYGYTF	TGTGCCAGCAGTGTTAGTGGCTATGGCTACACCTTC
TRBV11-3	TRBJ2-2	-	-	CASSLFGLNTGELFF	TGTGCCAGCAGCCTCTTTGGACTCAACACCGGGGAGCTGTTTTTT
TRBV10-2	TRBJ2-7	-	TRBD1	CVSSLNPGRGYEQYF	TGCGTCAGCAGCCTGAATCCCGGCAGGGGGTACGAGCAGTACTTC
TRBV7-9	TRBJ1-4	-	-	CASSLRGQGEKLFF	TGTGCCAGCAGCTTAAGGGGCCAGGGTGAAAAACTGTTTTTT
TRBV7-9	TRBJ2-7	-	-	CASSFERGGYEQYF	TGTGCCAGCAGCTTCGAGAGGGGGGGTTACGAGCAGTACTTC
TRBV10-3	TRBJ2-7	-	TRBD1	CAISDGTGAYEQYF	TGTGCCATCAGTGACGGGACAGGGGCCTACGAGCAGTACTTC
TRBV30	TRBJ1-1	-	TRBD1	CAWSARDRVNTEAFF	TGTGCCTGGAGTGCCCGGGACAGGGTAAACACTGAAGCTTTCTTT
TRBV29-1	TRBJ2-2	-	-	CSVEAGTGELFF	TGCAGCGTTGAGGCGGGTACAGGGGAGCTGTTTTTT
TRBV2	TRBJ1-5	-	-	CASSVQGNQPQHF	TGTGCCAGCAGTGTCCAGGGCAATCAGCCCCAGCATTTT
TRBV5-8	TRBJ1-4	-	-	CASSLPGHYETNEKLFF	TGTGCCAGCAGCTTGCCTGGACACTACGAAACTAATGAAAAACTGTTTTTT
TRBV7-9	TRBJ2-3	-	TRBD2	CASSLGVGGGGSDTQYF	TGTGCCAGCAGCTTAGGGGTTGGGGGGGGTGGTTCGGATACGCAGTATTTT
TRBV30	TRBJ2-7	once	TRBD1	CAWSEDRGTGAQYF	TGTGCCTGGAGTGAGGACAGGGGAACTGGGGCGCAGTACTTC
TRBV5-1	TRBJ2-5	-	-	CASSLGAGNQETQYF	TGCGCCAGCAGCTTGGGGGCGGGGAACCAAGAGACCCAGTACTTC
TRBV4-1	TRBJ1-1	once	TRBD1	CASSGGTGAIPEAFF	TGCGCCAGCAGCGGGGGGACAGGAGCAATTCCTGAAGCTTTCTTT
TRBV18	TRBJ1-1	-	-	CASSPIERAEAFF	TGTGCCAGCTCACCGATCGAGAGGGCTGAAGCTTTCTTT
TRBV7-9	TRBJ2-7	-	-	CASRPGLTYEQYF	TGTGCCAGCAGACCCGGACTCACCTACGAGCAGTACTTC
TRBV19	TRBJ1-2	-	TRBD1	CASSVKTGSLDGYTF	TGTGCCAGTAGTGTGAAGACAGGGAGCTTGGATGGCTACACCTTC
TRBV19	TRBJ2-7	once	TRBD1	CASSISGTGGVEQYF	TGTGCCAGTAGTATATCCGGGACAGGGGGCGTCGAGCAGTACTTC
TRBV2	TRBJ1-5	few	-	CATKDYSNQPQHF	TGTGCCACAAAAGACTATAGCAATCAGCCCCAGCATTTT
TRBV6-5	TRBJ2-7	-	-	CASSYSSGTLIYEQYF	TGTGCCAGCAGTTACTCGAGTGGGACACTTATTTACGAGCAGTACTTC